This T cell receptor (beta chain) was obtained from a study of vaccination and CD4 T cells after COVID-19. The CDR3 is 15 amino acids. Germline V CDR1 and CDR2: SGHRS, YFSETQ. V lost 1 base, J lost 2 bases, and 12 bases lay in between. Treatment: 10-day PBMC culture with coronavirus spike peptide pools or control peptides (ViraFEST assay). An Oncomine TCR Beta short-read assay was used to sequence the DNA from cultured CD4+ T cells. TCRdb re-called the PCR reads through MiXCR, storing one row per CDR3 protein. This table has under 25,000 distinct CDR3 sequences, under 30% appearing once. In regard to this clonotype: What it binds is unknown.

The chain is built from TRBV5-1 and TRBJ2-5; TRBD2 might be the D (5 bases). This sequence was found in a human donor with COVID-19. The sample taken for sequencing was cultured CD4+ T cells from blood. CDR3 sequence (DNA): TGCGCCAGCAGCTTGCTCCCGGGATGGCAAGAGACCCAGTACTTC. Its protein product is CASSLLPGWQETQYF. The variable domain in full, with the rest retrieved from reference TRBV5-1 and TRBJ2-5, is KAGVTQTPRYLIKTRGQQVTLSCSPISGHRSVSWYQQTPGQGLQFLFEYFSETQRNKGNFPGRFSGRQFSNSRSEMNVSTLELGDSALYLCASSLLPGWQETQYFGPGTRLLVL.